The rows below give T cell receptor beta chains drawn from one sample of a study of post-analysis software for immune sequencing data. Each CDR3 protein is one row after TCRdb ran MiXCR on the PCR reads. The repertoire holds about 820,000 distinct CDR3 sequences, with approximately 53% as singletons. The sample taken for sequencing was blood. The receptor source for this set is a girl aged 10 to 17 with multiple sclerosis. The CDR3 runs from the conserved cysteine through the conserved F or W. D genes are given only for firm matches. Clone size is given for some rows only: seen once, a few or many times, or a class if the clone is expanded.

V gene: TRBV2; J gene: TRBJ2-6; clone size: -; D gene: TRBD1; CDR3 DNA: TGTGCCAGCAGTCAACCGCGACAGGGGGCTTCTGGGGCCAACGTCCTGACTTTC; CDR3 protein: CASSQPRQGASGANVLTF
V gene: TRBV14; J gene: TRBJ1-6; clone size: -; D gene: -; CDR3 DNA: TGTGCCAGCAGCCAAGATACCCGACCAGATTCACCCCTCCACTTT; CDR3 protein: CASSQDTRPDSPLHF
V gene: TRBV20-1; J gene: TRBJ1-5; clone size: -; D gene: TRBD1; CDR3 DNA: TGCAGTGCTAGAGGCCCGACAGGGGTCGGTCAGCCCCAGCATTTT; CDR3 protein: CSARGPTGVGQPQHF
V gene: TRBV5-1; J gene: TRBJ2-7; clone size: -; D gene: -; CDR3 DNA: TGCGCCAGCAGCTTGACGGGGACGTCTTACGACGAGCAGTACTTC; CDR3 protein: CASSLTGTSYDEQYF
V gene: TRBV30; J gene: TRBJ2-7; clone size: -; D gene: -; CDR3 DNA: TGTGCCTGGAGTCGGGCTAGCTCGAACGAGCAGTACTTC; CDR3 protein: CAWSRASSNEQYF
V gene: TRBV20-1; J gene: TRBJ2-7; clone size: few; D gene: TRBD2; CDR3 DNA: TGCAGTGCTAGAGTTGTTAGCGGGCCTCCCTACGAGCAGTACTTC; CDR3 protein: CSARVVSGPPYEQYF
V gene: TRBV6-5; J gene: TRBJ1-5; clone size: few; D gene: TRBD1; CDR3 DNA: TGTGCCAGCAGTTACGGACAGGGACACAATCAGCCCCAGCATTTT; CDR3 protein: CASSYGQGHNQPQHF
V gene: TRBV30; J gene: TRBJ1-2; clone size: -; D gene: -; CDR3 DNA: TGTGCCTGGAGTGTTGAATCCTATGGCTACACCTTC; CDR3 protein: CAWSVESYGYTF
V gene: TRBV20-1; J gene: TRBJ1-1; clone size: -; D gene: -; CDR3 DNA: TGCAGTGCTGGTCTATGGGACACTGAAGCTTTCTTT; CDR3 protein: CSAGLWDTEAFF
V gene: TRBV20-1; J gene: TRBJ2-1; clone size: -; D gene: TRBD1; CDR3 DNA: TGCAGTGCTAGACCTCCGGGACAGGCCTACAATGAGCAGTTCTTC; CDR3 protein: CSARPPGQAYNEQFF
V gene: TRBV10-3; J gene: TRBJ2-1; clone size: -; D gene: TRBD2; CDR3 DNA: TGTGCCGCCCGACCGACTAGCAGTTACAATGAGCAGTTCTTC; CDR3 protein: CAARPTSSYNEQFF
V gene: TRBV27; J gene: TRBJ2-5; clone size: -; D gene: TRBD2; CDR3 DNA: TGTGCCAGCAGTTCACGAGGGACTAGCGGGAGGGCGGGGGAGACCCAGTACTTC; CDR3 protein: CASSSRGTSGRAGETQYF
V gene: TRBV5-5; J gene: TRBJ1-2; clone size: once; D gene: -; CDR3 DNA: TGTGCCAGCAGCCCGAAGGGGATTGGCTATGGCTACACCTTC; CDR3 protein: CASSPKGIGYGYTF
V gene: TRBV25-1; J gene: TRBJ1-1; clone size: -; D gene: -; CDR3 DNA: TGTGCCAGCAGTGAATATATCGGGTCAGGTTCGGCTTTCTTT; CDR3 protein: CASSEYIGSGSAFF
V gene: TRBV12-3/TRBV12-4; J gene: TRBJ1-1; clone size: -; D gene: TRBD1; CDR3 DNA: TGTGCCAGCACTTTCCGGGACAGGGGCGAGGAAATCACTGAAGCTTTCTTT; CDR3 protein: CASTFRDRGEEITEAFF
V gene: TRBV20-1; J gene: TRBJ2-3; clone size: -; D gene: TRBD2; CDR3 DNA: TGCAGCGCCCACGTCCTAGCGGGACCCACAGATACGCAGTATTTT; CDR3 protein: CSAHVLAGPTDTQYF
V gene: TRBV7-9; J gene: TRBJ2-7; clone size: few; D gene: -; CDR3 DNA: TGTGCCAGCAGCTTAGCGGAGAACCGCTACGAGCAGTACTTC; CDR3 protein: CASSLAENRYEQYF
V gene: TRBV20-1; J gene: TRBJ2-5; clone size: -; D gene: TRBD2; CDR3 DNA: TGCAGTGCCCCACTAGCGGGAGTACAAGAGACCCAGTACTTC; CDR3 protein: CSAPLAGVQETQYF